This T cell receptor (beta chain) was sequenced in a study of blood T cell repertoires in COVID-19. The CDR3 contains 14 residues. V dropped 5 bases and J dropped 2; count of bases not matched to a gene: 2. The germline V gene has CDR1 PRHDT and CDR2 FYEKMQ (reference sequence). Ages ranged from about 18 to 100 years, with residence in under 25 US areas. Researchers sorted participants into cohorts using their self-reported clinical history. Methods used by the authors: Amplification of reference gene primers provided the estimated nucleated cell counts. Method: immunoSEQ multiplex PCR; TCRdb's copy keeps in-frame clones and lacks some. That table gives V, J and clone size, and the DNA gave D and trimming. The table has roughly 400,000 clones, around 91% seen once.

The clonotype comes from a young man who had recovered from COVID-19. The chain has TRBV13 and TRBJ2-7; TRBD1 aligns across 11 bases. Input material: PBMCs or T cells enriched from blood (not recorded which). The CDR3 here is CASSPGQGAYEQYF. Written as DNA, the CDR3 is TGTGCCAGCAGCCCGGGACAGGGGGCCTACGAGCAGTACTTC. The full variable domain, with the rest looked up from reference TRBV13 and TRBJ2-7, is AAGVIQSPRHLIKEKRETATLKCYPIPRHDTVYWYQQGPGQDPQFLISFYEKMQSDKGSIPDRFSAQQFSDYHSELNMSSLELGDSALYFCASSPGQGAYEQYFGPGTRLTVT.